Below are 31 T cell receptor beta chains sequenced from a single sample in a study of blood T cell repertoires in COVID-19. Method: immunoSEQ multiplex PCR; TCRdb's copy keeps in-frame clones and lacks some. This sample has roughly 70,000 clones, with approximately 90% found just once. Input material: peripheral blood. These receptors were collected from a woman aged 60-70 years with active COVID-19.

This rearrangement joins TRBV28 to TRBJ1-5, with a weak D call TRBD1 (6 bases). The germline gives CDR1 MDHEN, CDR2 SYDVKM. The ends were cut back, 3 bases at V and 6 bases at J, with 9 bases in the middle. This CDR3 has 13 amino acids. This chain's CDR3 is CASSLGAAQPQHF. The CDR3 DNA follows: TGTGCCAGCAGTTTGGGGGCAGCTCAGCCCCAGCATTTT.

This chain links TRBV5-1 with TRBJ1-1, with 7 bases that match TRBD1. J gave up 1 base and V 3 bases, and 6 bases lay outside the gene matches. This CDR3 has 15 amino acids. Germline V gene data show CDR1 as SGHRS and CDR2 as YFSETQ. Here the CDR3 reads CASSWGQTRNTEAFF. The CDR3 region has the DNA TGCGCCAGCAGCTGGGGACAGACAAGGAACACTGAAGCTTTCTTT.

This chain joins TRBV28 and TRBJ2-3, with 7 bases that match TRBD2. From germline, CDR1 is MDHEN and CDR2 SYDVKM. The CDR3 consists of 17 residues. V lost 4 bases, J lost 1 base, and 11 bases stayed unmatched. The CDR3 sequence is CASSWGGSFTGTDTQYF. DNA for the CDR3: TGTGCCAGCAGTTGGGGGGGGAGTTTTACTGGCACAGATACGCAGTATTTT. Using reference TRBV28 and TRBJ2-3 for the parts outside the CDR3, the full variable domain is DVKVTQSSRYLVKRTGEKVFLECVQDMDHENMFWYRQDPGLGLRLIYFSYDVKMKEKGDIPEGYSVSREKKERFSLILESASTNQTSMYLCASSWGGSFTGTDTQYFGPGTRLTVL.

V gene TRBV28 combines with J gene TRBJ2-3; D perhaps matches TRBD2 (5 bases). With 5 bases removed from V and 2 bases from J, the gap between germline ends came to 17 bases. Looked up from germline, CDR1 is MDHEN and CDR2 is SYDVKM. The CDR3 is 16 amino acids. CDR3 DNA sequence: TGTGCCAGCAGTCTCCTCACTAGTAGGACCACAGATACGCAGTATTTT. Translation gives CASSLLTSRTTDTQYF.

The chain recombines TRBV11-2 with TRBJ2-5; D call uncertain. Trimming removed 0 bases at V and 4 bases at J, with 12 bases between. Germline-derived CDR1 and CDR2 are SGHAT and FQNNGV. This CDR3 has 15 residues. The chain's CDR3 is CASSLDGFSRETQYF. The CDR3 DNA reads as TGTGCCAGCAGCTTAGATGGCTTCTCTCGAGAGACCCAGTACTTC.

For the CDR3, the DNA is TGTGCCTGGAGAAAGACAGGGAATGGACTTAGCAATCAGCCCCAGCATTTT. Amino acid sequence: CAWRKTGNGLSNQPQHF. The chain joins TRBV30 to TRBJ1-5; 7 bases are shared with TRBD1. V lost 3 bases and J lost 0; bases outside the gene matches: 11. Germline lookup yields CDR1 GTSNPN and CDR2 SVGIG (reference sequence). CDR3 size: 17 residues.

The chain has TRBV15 and TRBJ2-1; 8 bases fit TRBD1. Germline V gene lookup returns CDR1 LNHNV and CDR2 YYDKDF (reference sequence). The CDR3 extends over 15 amino acids. Trimming cost V 2 bases and J 4 bases; bases outside gene matches: 4. CDR3 coding DNA: TGTGCCACCAGCAGATCCCGGGACAGGTACAATGAGCAGTTCTTC. It encodes CATSRSRDRYNEQFF.

The V and J genes are TRBV3-1 (or the pseudogene TRBV3-2) and TRBJ2-1, with 7 bases fitting TRBD2. The V and J ends lost 1 base and 7 bases, in that order; junction bases with no gene match: 7. Germline V gene sequence: CDR1 LGHDT, CDR2 YNNKEL (reference sequence). The CDR3 totals 15 residues. The CDR3 loop is CASSQAGLDTNEQFF. In DNA, the CDR3 is TGTGCCAGCAGCCAAGCTGGACTAGATACAAATGAGCAGTTCTTC.

V gene TRBV9 combines with J gene TRBJ2-7; D might be TRBD1 (7 bases). The ends were cut back, 0 bases at V and 7 bases at J, with 23 bases in the middle. The CDR3 length is 17 residues. CDR1 is SGDLS, CDR2 YYNGEE, per germline. For the CDR3, the DNA is TGTGCCAGCAGCGTAGAGGGGGCAGGGACTCCCAATCCGGAGCAGTACTTC. It specifies CASSVEGAGTPNPEQYF.

Only one count was recorded for this clone. This sequence joins TRBV5-1 and TRBJ2-5; a possible D gene is TRBD2 (5 bases). In germline, CDR1 is SGHRS, CDR2 YFSETQ. V was pared by 0 bases and J by 5 bases, with 8 bases between. The CDR3 has 13 residues. CDR3 amino acids: CASSLVGGETQYF. CDR3 DNA sequence: TGCGCCAGCAGCTTGGTTGGCGGGGAGACCCAGTACTTC.

V gene TRBV7-9 combines with J gene TRBJ1-4; 9 nucleotides line up with TRBD1. The CDR3 is 17 amino acids. V shed 5 bases and J 4 bases; nucleotides not matched to a gene: 11. Germline CDR1 reads SEHNR; CDR2 reads FQNEAQ (reference sequence). The CDR3 reads CASSPHRDRALNEKLFF. CDR3 bases: TGTGCCAGCAGCCCGCATCGGGACAGGGCCCTTAATGAAAAACTGTTTTTT.

The chain recombines TRBV5-4 with TRBJ2-1, with 14 bases fitting TRBD2. In germline, CDR1 is SGHNT, CDR2 YYREEE (reference sequence). Trimming cost V 4 bases and J 6 bases; bases outside gene matches: 12. The CDR3 extends over 18 amino acids. Written as DNA, the CDR3 is TGTGCCAGCAGCCGGGGACTAGCGGGAGAGTTCCTGACCAATGAGCAGTTCTTC. Protein sequence: CASSRGLAGEFLTNEQFF.

This chain links TRBV7-8 with TRBJ2-3; D is possibly TRBD2 (6 bases). Trimming removed 2 bases from V and 11 bases from J, with 17 bases in between. Looked up from germline, CDR1 is SGHVS and CDR2 is FQNEAQ. The CDR3 contains 14 residues. In DNA, the CDR3 is TGTGCCAGCAGCTTATACATGGGGACCGGGGGGCAGTATTTT. Its protein product is CASSLYMGTGGQYF. The full variable domain, rest sourced from reference TRBV7-8 and TRBJ2-3, is GAGVSQSPRYKVAKRGQDVALRCDPISGHVSLFWYQQALGQGPEFLTYFQNEAQLDKSGLPSDRFFAERPEGSVSTLKIQRTQQEDSAVYLCASSLYMGTGGQYFGPGTRLTVL.

V gene TRBV19 combines with J gene TRBJ2-1, with D maybe TRBD2 (5 bases). The V gene lost 3 bases and the J gene lost 8 bases, with 14 bases spanning the gap. The CDR3 extends over 14 amino acids. The V gene's germline CDR1 is LNHDA and CDR2 SQIVND (reference sequence). The CDR3 DNA follows: TGTGCCAGTAGTATTAGTAATGGGGAGTATGAGCAGTTCTTC. Its translation: CASSISNGEYEQFF.

J is TRBJ2-1 and V is TRBV24-1, with D perhaps TRBD1 (6 bases). The V gene lost 4 bases and the J gene lost 10 bases, with 13 bases spanning the gap. The CDR3 is made up of 13 amino acids. Germline CDR1 KGHDR, CDR2 SFDVKD. The CDR3 protein is CATSDSGTPEQFF. The CDR3 DNA follows: TGTGCCACCAGTGACTCCGGGACACCGGAGCAGTTCTTC.

This chain links TRBV3-1 (or the pseudogene TRBV3-2) with TRBJ2-1; 12 nucleotides line up with TRBD2. The V and J ends lost 4 bases and 8 bases, in that order; junction bases with no gene match: 15. Germline CDR1 LGHDT, CDR2 YNNKEL (reference sequence). The CDR3 has 18 amino acids. The CDR3 nucleotides are TGTGCCAGCAGCCCACCCTCATCGACTAGCGGGAGATGGTATGAGCAGTTCTTC. It yields the protein CASSPPSSTSGRWYEQFF.

V usage is TRBV5-1 and J usage is TRBJ1-1, with 7 positions matching TRBD1. Looked up from germline, CDR1 is SGHRS and CDR2 is YFSETQ. This CDR3 is built from 16 residues. With 0 bases clipped from V and 1 base from J, the junction kept 6 bases outside the gene matches. The CDR3 bases are TGCGCCAGCAGCTTGGTGGCAGGGGGAGGGAACACTGAAGCTTTCTTT. Its translation: CASSLVAGGGNTEAFF. The variable domain in full, with the rest retrieved from reference TRBV5-1 and TRBJ1-1, is KAGVTQTPRYLIKTRGQQVTLSCSPISGHRSVSWYQQTPGQGLQFLFEYFSETQRNKGNFPGRFSGRQFSNSRSEMNVSTLELGDSALYLCASSLVAGGGNTEAFFGQGTRLTVV.

This clone occurred a few times. The V call is TRBV19, the J call TRBJ2-1, with 10 bases lining up with TRBD2. Looked up from germline, CDR1 is LNHDA and CDR2 is SQIVND (reference sequence). V lost 3 bases, J lost 4 bases, and 3 bases stayed unmatched. This CDR3 is built from 15 residues. CDR3 in amino acids: CASSITSGAYNEQFF. In nucleotides, the CDR3 is TGTGCCAGTAGTATCACTAGCGGGGCTTACAATGAGCAGTTCTTC.

This chain uses TRBV5-1 with TRBJ2-2, with TRBD2 as a possible D gene (6 bases). In germline, CDR1 is SGHRS, CDR2 YFSETQ. The CDR3 is made up of 15 amino acids. The V end was cut by 2 bases, the J end by 3 bases, with 11 bases between. The CDR3 coding sequence is TGCGCCAGCAGCTTCGGCGGGATGGACACCGGGGAGCTGTTTTTT. It is translated as CASSFGGMDTGELFF.

This chain links TRBV6-1 with TRBJ2-2; 7 bases are shared with TRBD1. This CDR3 region has 15 residues. The V segment lost 0 bases and the J segment 5 bases; nucleotides outside the gene matches: 3. Germline assignment: CDR1 MNHNS and CDR2 SASEGT. CDR3 residues: CASSEAVQGTGELFF. The DNA of the CDR3 is TGTGCCAGCAGTGAAGCCGTACAGGGGACCGGGGAGCTGTTTTTT.

The rearrangement uses TRBV29-1 and TRBJ1-1; D unclear. Trimming left V 4 bases short and J 11 bases short, with 8 bases between. There are 9 residues in the CDR3. Per the germline V gene, CDR1 is SQVTM and CDR2 is ANQGSEA. Here the CDR3 reads CSVGPSAFF. CDR3 nucleotides: TGCAGCGTTGGGCCCTCCGCTTTCTTT.

This sequence joins TRBV24-1 and TRBJ2-1; 8 nucleotides match TRBD2. This CDR3 region has 15 residues. With V trimmed by 3 bases and J by 8 bases, 8 bases remained unmatched. CDR1 is KGHDR, CDR2 SFDVKD, per germline. The CDR3 sequence is CATSDPSGRNDEQFF. DNA of the CDR3: TGTGCCACCAGTGATCCAAGCGGGAGAAACGATGAGCAGTTCTTC.

This chain links TRBV18 with TRBJ2-3, with TRBD1 matching over 7 bases. Germline CDR1 and CDR2: KGHSH and LQKENI. The trim removed 2 bases at V and 6 bases at J, leaving 5 bases unmatched. The CDR3 has 14 amino acids. The CDR3 DNA follows: TGTGCCAGCTCACCATACAGGGGAGAGGATACGCAGTATTTT. Amino acids: CASSPYRGEDTQYF.

This chain uses TRBV30 with TRBJ2-3; D possibly corresponds to TRBD2 (7 bases). Trimming stripped 2 bases from V and 0 bases from J, with 18 bases between. The germline CDR1 and CDR2 sequences are GTSNPN and SVGIG (reference sequence). The CDR3 has 17 residues. This chain's CDR3 is CAWSLGGGYLSTDTQYF. DNA for the CDR3: TGTGCCTGGAGTTTGGGAGGGGGGTACTTGAGCACAGATACGCAGTATTTT. The variable domain in full, with the rest retrieved from reference TRBV30 and TRBJ2-3, is SQTIHQWPATLVQPVGSPLSLECTVEGTSNPNLYWYRQAAGRGLQLLFYSVGIGQISSEVPQNLSASRPQDRQFILSSKKLLLSDSGFYLCAWSLGGGYLSTDTQYFGPGTRLTVL.

This sequence joins TRBV3-1 (or the pseudogene TRBV3-2) and TRBJ1-2, with D unresolved. Germline lookup yields CDR1 LGHDT and CDR2 YNNKEL (reference sequence). Trimming took 3 bases from V and 4 from J, leaving 3 bases between them. This CDR3 region has 11 residues. The CDR3 sequence is CASSHLYGYTF. The DNA of the CDR3 is TGTGCCAGCAGCCACCTCTATGGCTACACCTTC.

V and J are TRBV13 and TRBJ2-7; TRBD1 aligns across 7 bases. Germline V gives CDR1 PRHDT, CDR2 FYEKMQ (reference sequence). This CDR3 is 15 amino acids long. V lost 0 bases and J lost 2; bases outside the gene matches: 4. The CDR3 bases are TGTGCCAGCAGCTTAGGACAGGGGCTTACCTACGAGCAGTACTTC. Translated, it gives CASSLGQGLTYEQYF.

The rearrangement uses TRBV24-1 and TRBJ2-6; D gene unclear. V was pared by 4 bases and J by 2 bases, with 8 bases between. Germline values: CDR1 KGHDR, CDR2 SFDVKD. This CDR3 comprises 15 residues. CDR3 in DNA: TGTGCCACCAGTGACACCACAACTGGGGCCAACGTCCTGACTTTC. This encodes CATSDTTTGANVLTF.

The chain joins TRBV5-5 to TRBJ1-2; TRBD1 matches 7 bases. CDR1 is SGHKS, CDR2 YYEKEE, per germline (reference sequence). With 0 bases clipped from V and 4 bases from J, the junction kept 3 bases outside the gene matches. The length of the CDR3 is 14 residues. CDR3 nucleotide sequence: TGTGCCAGCAGCTTGGGACAGGGTCTCTATGGCTACACCTTC. Protein product: CASSLGQGLYGYTF.

The V call is TRBV13, the J call TRBJ2-1, with 7 bases matching TRBD2. Trimming at V came to 5 bases and at J to 0 bases, leaving 19 bases not matched to a gene. The germline V gene has CDR1 PRHDT and CDR2 FYEKMQ (reference sequence). The length of the CDR3 is 20 residues. CDR3 in DNA: TGTGCCAGCAGCCGGCGGGGGAGCGGGATTTCGGAGAGCTCCTACAATGAGCAGTTCTTC. This sequence encodes CASSRRGSGISESSYNEQFF.

The genes are TRBV3-1 (or the pseudogene TRBV3-2) and TRBJ2-1, with D possibly matching TRBD2 (5 bases). The CDR3 has 17 amino acids. Germline loops: CDR1 LGHDT, CDR2 YNNKEL (reference sequence). Trimming cost V 1 base and J 0 bases, with 13 bases left between them. CDR3 nucleotide sequence: TGTGCCAGCAGCCAAGTATTAGCGTCAAGCTCCTACAATGAGCAGTTCTTC. This sequence encodes CASSQVLASSSYNEQFF.

The chain links TRBV11-3 to TRBJ2-1; TRBD2 agrees at 13 bases. The CDR3 runs to 16 residues. The V and J ends lost 5 bases and 4 bases, in that order; junction bases with no gene match: 5. Germline V gene sequence: CDR1 SGHNT, CDR2 YENEEA. This CDR3 is CASSEGTSGTYNEQFF. The DNA of the CDR3 is TGTGCCAGCAGCGAAGGGACTAGCGGGACGTACAATGAGCAGTTCTTC.